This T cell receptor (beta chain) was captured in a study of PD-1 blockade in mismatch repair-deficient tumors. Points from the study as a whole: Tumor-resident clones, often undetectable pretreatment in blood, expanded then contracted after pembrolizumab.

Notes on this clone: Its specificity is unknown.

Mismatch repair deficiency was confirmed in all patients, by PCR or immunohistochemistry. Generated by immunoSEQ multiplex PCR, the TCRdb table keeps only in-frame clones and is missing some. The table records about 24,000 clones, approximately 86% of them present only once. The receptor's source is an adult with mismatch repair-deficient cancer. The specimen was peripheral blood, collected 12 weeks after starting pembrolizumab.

The DNA for the CDR3 is TGTGCCAGCAGCTCCACCCTAATTCCCTCGACCTTATCTAACTATGGCTACACCTTC. Amino acid sequence: CASSSTLIPSTLSNYGYTF. The V and J genes are TRBV7-9 and TRBJ1-2; D not certain. CDR3 length: 19 residues. V was pared by 4 bases and J by 0 bases, with 24 bases between. Germline V gene data show CDR1 as SEHNR and CDR2 as FQNEAQ (reference sequence).